These 18 T cell receptor beta chains originate from one sample sequenced in a study of Ad26.COV2.S vaccination and SARS-CoV-2 variants. Produced via immunoSEQ multiplex PCR; TCRdb's table is partial and in-frame only. The sample carries roughly 180,000 clones, 70% to 90% recorded once. The sample in question was peripheral blood, obtained after recovery from COVID-19. The source is a human donor who had recovered from COVID-19.

V is TRBV7-9 and J is TRBJ2-3; TRBD2 matches 7 bases. Trimming removed 5 bases from V and 2 bases from J; junction bases left unmatched: 10. Germline-derived CDR1 and CDR2 are SEHNR and FQNEAQ (reference sequence). The CDR3 length is 16 residues. The CDR3 spells CASSPQLAIATDTQYF. The CDR3 bases are TGTGCCAGCAGCCCCCAACTAGCGATTGCCACAGATACGCAGTATTTT.

The chain employs TRBV9 and TRBJ2-3, with D perhaps TRBD1 or TRBD2 (5 bases each). Germline V gene data show CDR1 as SGDLS and CDR2 as YYNGEE. This CDR3 region has 14 residues. V shed 4 bases and J shed 0 bases, with 9 bases lying between them. CDR3 protein: CASSSWGSTDTQYF. The CDR3 DNA follows: TGTGCCAGCAGCTCTTGGGGGAGCACAGATACGCAGTATTTT.

The chain combines TRBV7-9 with TRBJ2-1; TRBD2 agrees at 7 bases. The CDR3 is 16 amino acids. Germline V lookup: CDR1 SEHNR, CDR2 FQNEAQ (reference sequence). J gave up 5 bases and V 5 bases, and 12 bases lay outside the gene matches. The CDR3 loop reads CASSVEPGLRNNEQFF. The CDR3 DNA sequence: TGTGCCAGCAGCGTAGAGCCGGGACTACGTAACAATGAGCAGTTCTTC.

The chain combines TRBV10-3 with TRBJ2-3; 12 nucleotides agree with TRBD2. CDR3 length: 16 amino acids. CDR1 is ENHRY, CDR2 SYGVKD, per germline. With V trimmed by 5 bases and J by 5 bases, 8 bases remained unmatched. The CDR3 region has the DNA TGTGCCATCAGTTCTCTAGCGGGGGGGCCGCAAGATACGCAGTATTTT. The encoded protein is CAISSLAGGPQDTQYF.

V gene TRBV7-2 combines with J gene TRBJ1-2, with a tentative D call TRBD1 (5 bases). Germline assignment: CDR1 SGHTA and CDR2 FQGNSA. Trimming removed 5 bases at V and 8 bases at J, with 18 bases between. There are 14 residues in the CDR3. The CDR3 DNA follows: TGTGCCAGCAGCGCATACGACAGAGCGGGAGGCTACACCTTC. Protein: CASSAYDRAGGYTF.

The genes are TRBV28 and TRBJ2-7, with 8 bases identical to TRBD2. V dropped 5 bases and J dropped 4; count of bases not matched to a gene: 16. Per the germline V gene, CDR1 is MDHEN and CDR2 is SYDVKM. CDR3 length equals 17 residues. This CDR3 is CASSPPLSGAPGYEQYF. The CDR3 DNA follows: TGTGCCAGCAGTCCACCACTTAGCGGGGCCCCGGGGTACGAGCAGTACTTC.

The CDR3 is CASSLKKDPMNTEAFF. CDR3 bases: TGTGCCAGCAGCTTAAAGAAGGACCCCATGAACACTGAAGCTTTCTTT. The chain joins TRBV7-9 to TRBJ1-1; D is unclear. The germline CDR1 and CDR2 sequences are SEHNR and FQNEAQ (reference sequence). V was trimmed by 2 bases and J by 0 bases, leaving 13 bases between them. This CDR3 contains 16 residues.

The rearrangement uses TRBV19 and TRBJ1-5; D might be TRBD1 (5 bases). V was shortened by 5 bases and J by 1 base, with 9 bases between the two germline ends. Germline V CDR1 and CDR2: LNHDA, SQIVND (reference sequence). This CDR3 comprises 14 residues. The CDR3 protein is CASSGGGSNQPQHF. DNA for the CDR3: TGTGCCAGTAGTGGCGGGGGAAGCAATCAGCCCCAGCATTTT.

CDR3 region: CASSQRGTDSYEQYF. CDR3 sequence (DNA): TGTGCCAGCAGCCAACGCGGGACAGACAGTTACGAGCAGTACTTC. The rearrangement links TRBV4-2 to TRBJ2-7, with D maybe TRBD1 (7 bases). CDR1 is LGHNA, CDR2 YNFKEQ, per germline. Trimming pared 2 bases from V and 4 bases from J, leaving 15 bases between. The CDR3 length is 15 residues.

This rearrangement joins TRBV11-1 to TRBJ2-1, with 12 bases identical to TRBD2. From germline, CDR1 is SGHAT and CDR2 FQDESV (reference sequence). CDR3 length equals 15 residues. The V and J ends lost 4 bases and 6 bases, in that order; junction bases with no gene match: 4. CDR3 nucleotide sequence: TGTGCCAGCAGCTCAGGACTAGCGGGGCCCAATGAGCAGTTCTTC. Translation: CASSSGLAGPNEQFF.

This clone was observed a single time. The chain is built from TRBV2 and TRBJ2-7, with unresolved D. The CDR3 totals 15 residues. Trimming shortened V by 1 base and J by 7 bases, and 17 bases separated the two germline ends. Germline-derived CDR1 and CDR2 are SNHLY and FYNNEI. CDR3 amino acids: CASSEDSGLSLEQYF. The CDR3 coding sequence is TGTGCCAGCAGTGAAGACTCAGGCCTATCTCTAGAGCAGTACTTC.

This chain joins TRBV7-9 and TRBJ2-5, with 7 bases matching TRBD1. V was pared by 5 bases and J by 2 bases, with 5 bases of the junction left unmatched. There are 14 residues in the CDR3. Germline assignment: CDR1 SEHNR and CDR2 FQNEAQ (reference sequence). The CDR3: CASSPRDRQETQYF. As DNA, the CDR3 is TGTGCCAGCAGCCCCCGGGACAGACAAGAGACCCAGTACTTC.

The genes are TRBV15 and TRBJ2-5, with 13 nucleotides matching TRBD2. Germline CDR1 reads LNHNV; CDR2 reads YYDKDF (reference sequence). The CDR3 consists of 18 residues. Trimming at V came to 3 bases and at J to 0 bases, leaving 7 bases not matched to a gene. Here the CDR3 reads CATSRGTSGALYQETQYF. The CDR3 region has the DNA TGTGCCACCAGCAGGGGGACTAGCGGGGCCCTGTACCAAGAGACCCAGTACTTC. The entire variable domain, with the rest obtained from reference TRBV15 and TRBJ2-5, is as follows: DAMVIQNPRYQVTQFGKPVTLSCSQTLNHNVMYWYQQKSSQAPKLLFHYYDKDFNNEADTPDNFQSRRPNTSFCFLDIRSPGLGDTAMYLCATSRGTSGALYQETQYFGPGTRLLVL.

This rearrangement joins TRBV28 to TRBJ1-3, with D perhaps matching TRBD1 (5 bases). Trimming shortened V by 5 bases and J by 0 bases, and 11 bases separated the two germline ends. Germline V gives CDR1 MDHEN, CDR2 SYDVKM. CDR3 length: 15 residues. CDR3: CASSSTGHSGNTIYF. The CDR3 bases are TGTGCCAGCAGTAGTACAGGCCACTCTGGAAACACCATATATTTT.

The chain uses TRBV7-9 and TRBJ1-2; 10 bases are shared with TRBD1. CDR3 length: 15 amino acids. V lost 5 bases, J lost 2 bases, and 5 bases stayed unmatched. CDR1 and CDR2 (germline): SEHNR, FQNEAQ (reference sequence). The CDR3 bases are TGTGCCAGCAGCCCGACAGGGGGCGGGAACTATGGCTACACCTTC. Protein product: CASSPTGGGNYGYTF.

The V and J genes are TRBV4-1 and TRBJ1-1; 8 bases are shared with TRBD1. The CDR3 length is 15 residues. The germline V gene encodes CDR1 MGHRA and CDR2 YSYEKL. J gave up 3 bases and V 1 base, and 4 bases lay outside the gene matches. CDR3 region: CASSQVWTGYTEAFF. Here the CDR3 DNA reads TGCGCCAGCAGCCAAGTATGGACAGGGTACACTGAAGCTTTCTTT.

V usage is TRBV29-1 and J usage is TRBJ2-3; 11 bases agree with TRBD2. Germline V CDR1 and CDR2: SQVTM, ANQGSEA. The CDR3 contains 20 residues. V lost 0 bases to trimming and J lost 1 base; unmatched junction nucleotides: 15. CDR3 bases: TGCAGCGTTGAAGATCCAATAGCGGGGGGGCCCAACCTACGCACAGATACGCAGTATTTT. Its translation: CSVEDPIAGGPNLRTDTQYF.

The gene calls are TRBV6-2 or TRBV6-3 and TRBJ2-1; D is uncertain. Germline CDR1 reads MNHEY; CDR2 reads SVGEGT. Trimming stripped 3 bases from V and 8 bases from J, with 11 bases between. The CDR3 is 13 residues long. CDR3 nucleotide sequence: TGTGCCAGCAGTTATTCCCAGTTCCATGAGCAGTTCTTC. It codes for CASSYSQFHEQFF.